The rows below give T cell receptor beta chains drawn from one sample of a study of T cell responses to AZD1222 COVID-19 vaccine. Libraries were prepared by immunoSEQ multiplex PCR; TCRdb keeps only in-frame clonotypes and omits some of them. This sample yields over 120,000 clones, of which more than 85% are seen a single time; 7.5% to 9.5% belongs to the top ten. Material: peripheral blood, obtained on day 0 of AZD1222 vaccination. These receptors came from an adult in good health. Both conserved end residues are trimmed from each CDR3.

v_call,j_call,cdr3_aa
TRBV4-3,TRBJ2-7,ASSQARTYEQY
TRBV27,TRBJ2-5,ASRMMDRGETQY
TRBV25-1,TRBJ1-2,ASSGQGYGYT
TRBV21-1,TRBJ1-5,ASSKRDDRQATQPQH
TRBV9,TRBJ1-4,ASSVAPDSYQEKLF
TRBV11-2,TRBJ1-1,ASRPQGNTEAF
TRBV4-1,TRBJ2-3,ASSQVLGSTDTQY
TRBV3-1/TRBV3-2,TRBJ2-7,ASTLGPSYEQY
TRBV5-1,TRBJ2-2,ASSRYMGAGELF
TRBV18,TRBJ1-2,ASSDVGQGIGYGYT
TRBV19,TRBJ2-1,ASSIGGTENNEQF
TRBV3-1/TRBV3-2,TRBJ1-4,ASSPGVMATNEKLF
TRBV6-1,TRBJ1-2,ASSEGGDYGYT
TRBV6-6,TRBJ1-1,ASSHGSLGTEAF
TRBV7-2,TRBJ1-2,ASSLAGRGGGYT
TRBV12-3/TRBV12-4,TRBJ1-4,ASSEDNWKLF
TRBV18,TRBJ2-2,ASSPLALETGELF
TRBV5-5,TRBJ2-1,ASSFRGGAYNEQF
TRBV3-1/TRBV3-2,TRBJ2-7,ASSQAYEQY
TRBV28,TRBJ1-2,ASSFRAGRNYGYT
TRBV6-5,TRBJ2-4,ASSYLSGAKNIQY
TRBV2,TRBJ1-4,ASSYRGPNEKLF
TRBV2,TRBJ2-1,ASKTSGGAIEQF
TRBV7-9,TRBJ1-2,ASSSAAGRRVDYGYT
TRBV6-2/TRBV6-3,TRBJ2-3,ASSDGFPDTQY
TRBV27,TRBJ2-2,ASSSLAYVRTGELF
TRBV4-2,TRBJ2-3,ASSHERGGTDTQY
TRBV20-1,TRBJ2-1,SARWVFEQF
TRBV2,TRBJ2-7,ASSEPVTYEQY
TRBV6-2/TRBV6-3,TRBJ1-2,ASSPFGSGDDGTFNYGYT
TRBV5-1,TRBJ2-3,ASSSGLETDTQY
TRBV7-2,TRBJ2-1,ASLGRGGASYEQF
TRBV7-9,TRBJ2-1,ASSLETSGGSEQF
TRBV7-8,TRBJ1-2,ASSLKPDRPVYGYT
TRBV6-6,TRBJ2-5,ASSYGLDGTQY
TRBV6-2/TRBV6-3,TRBJ1-1,ASSYSNPPTKSSDTEAF
TRBV6-1,TRBJ2-7,ASSEAWITIYEQY
TRBV11-3,TRBJ1-3,ASSLGTAGNTIY
TRBV4-2,TRBJ1-5,ASSPERHQPQH
TRBV29-1,TRBJ1-1,MLGGVMNTEAF
TRBV4-1,TRBJ1-5,ASSPDRGSNQPQH
TRBV3-1/TRBV3-2,TRBJ2-1,ASRLAGGPGDEQF
TRBV4-1,TRBJ1-6,ASSQDFGPTNNSPLH
TRBV30,TRBJ1-4,AWSGGGEELF
TRBV9,TRBJ1-1,ASSPQSGLRGTEAF
TRBV5-8,TRBJ1-1,ASSLGARRNTEAF
TRBV7-9,TRBJ1-1,ASSLEYLETEAF
TRBV7-9,TRBJ2-7,ASSLDLASYEQY
TRBV6-1,TRBJ1-5,ASSELAGEGNQPQH
TRBV11-2,TRBJ1-4,ASSFLGSNEKLF
TRBV7-2,TRBJ1-5,ASSLGTYLGGNQPQH
TRBV18,TRBJ1-4,ASSRETQGFLF
TRBV4-1,TRBJ1-5,ASSQDGAKQGAQPQH
TRBV7-6,TRBJ1-5,ASSLGPAVGGNQPQH
TRBV19,TRBJ2-1,ASSTVSGDNEQF